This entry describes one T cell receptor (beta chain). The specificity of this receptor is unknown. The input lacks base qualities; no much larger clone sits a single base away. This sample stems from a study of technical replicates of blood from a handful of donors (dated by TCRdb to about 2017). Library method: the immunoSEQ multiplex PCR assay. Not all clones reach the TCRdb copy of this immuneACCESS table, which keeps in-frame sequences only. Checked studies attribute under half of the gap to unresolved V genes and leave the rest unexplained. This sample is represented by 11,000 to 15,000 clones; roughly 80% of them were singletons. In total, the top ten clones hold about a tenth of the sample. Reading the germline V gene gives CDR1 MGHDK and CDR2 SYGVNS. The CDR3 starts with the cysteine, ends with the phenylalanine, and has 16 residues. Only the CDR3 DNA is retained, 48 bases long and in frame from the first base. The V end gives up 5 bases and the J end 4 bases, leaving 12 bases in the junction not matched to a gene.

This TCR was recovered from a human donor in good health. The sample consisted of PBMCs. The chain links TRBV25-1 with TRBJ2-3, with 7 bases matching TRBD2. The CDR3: CASSRLSGVGPDTQYF. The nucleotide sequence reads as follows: TGTGCCAGCAGTCGACTAAGCGGGGTGGGACCAGATACGCAGTATTTT. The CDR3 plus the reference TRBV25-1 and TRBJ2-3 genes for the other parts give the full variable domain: EADIYQTPRYLVIGTGKKITLECSQTMGHDKMYWYQQDPGMELHLIHYSYGVNSTEKGDLSSESTVSRIRTEHFPLTLESARPSHTSQYLCASSRLSGVGPDTQYFGPGTRLTVL.